A single sample gave rise to the 10 T cell receptor beta chains below, sequenced in a study of blood T cell repertoires in COVID-19 (dated by TCRdb to about 2020). The protocol used for the library was the immunoSEQ multiplex PCR assay. TCRdb provides this immuneACCESS table in a form limited to in-frame rearrangements. Some clones are lacking; in checked studies, under half of them reflect an unresolved V gene, and why the rest are absent is not known. Recorded for this sample are around 220,000 clones; more than 80% of them occurred a single time. The leading ten clones occupy about 10% of the sample. Sequencing input: peripheral blood. The receptors derive from a woman older than 75 with acute or convalescent COVID-19.

This rearrangement joins TRBV28 to TRBJ1-5, with D tentatively TRBD1 (6 bases). This CDR3 is built from 14 residues. Trimming removed 10 bases at V and 7 bases at J, with 20 bases between. Germline CDR1 is MDHEN and CDR2 is SYDVKM. CDR3 sequence: CATSVGGKDQPQHF. In nucleotides, the CDR3 is TGTGCCACTTCCGTAGGGGGAAAAGACCAGCCCCAGCATTTT.

V and J are TRBV28 and TRBJ1-1, with D hard to call. CDR3 length equals 13 residues. The V gene lost 6 bases and the J gene lost 4 bases, with 12 bases spanning the gap. Germline CDR1 and CDR2: MDHEN and SYDVKM. Here the CDR3 reads CASSTAGTTEAFF. The CDR3 DNA sequence: TGTGCCAGCAGCACGGCAGGTACCACTGAAGCTTTCTTT.

For this clone: Other DNA sequences in this specimen translate into the identical CDR3. The chain couples TRBV7-2 to TRBJ1-3; possible D gene TRBD1, 5 bases. Germline values: CDR1 SGHTA, CDR2 FQGNSA. The V end lost 2 bases, the J end lost 0 bases, and 8 bases lay between the germline ends. The CDR3 is 15 residues long. CDR3 region: CASSLRTGSGNTIYF. The CDR3 region has the DNA TGTGCCAGCAGCTTAAGAACAGGCTCTGGAAACACCATATATTTT.

The CDR3 DNA follows: TGTGCCTGGAGTGCTATAACGAACACCGGGGAGCTGTTTTTT. Amino acids: CAWSAITNTGELFF. This chain joins TRBV30 and TRBJ2-2; D unclear. Trimming left V 1 base short and J 0 bases short, with 6 bases between. Germline V CDR1 and CDR2: GTSNPN, SVGIG (reference sequence). The CDR3 covers 14 residues.

V is TRBV15 and J is TRBJ1-5, with a weak D call TRBD1 (5 bases). V was cut by 6 bases and J by 5 bases, with 14 bases left in between. The CDR3 consists of 14 residues. CDR1 is LNHNV, CDR2 YYDKDF, per germline (reference sequence). CDR3: CATREGRAYQPQHF. The CDR3 DNA reads as TGTGCCACCAGGGAGGGCAGGGCCTATCAGCCCCAGCATTTT.

The V and J genes are TRBV30 and TRBJ2-2; no clear D. Per the germline V gene, CDR1 is GTSNPN and CDR2 is SVGIG (reference sequence). The CDR3 is made up of 13 amino acids. The V end lost 4 bases, the J end lost 5 bases, and 11 bases lay between the germline ends. The CDR3 spells CAWTRHPTGELFF. CDR3 bases: TGTGCCTGGACCCGACACCCTACCGGGGAGCTGTTTTTT.

This clone was seen just once. The chain employs TRBV5-6 and TRBJ2-6; a weak D match, TRBD1 (6 bases). The ends were cut back, 3 bases at V and 0 bases at J, with 13 bases in the middle. The CDR3 has 17 amino acids. The germline V gene encodes CDR1 SGHDT and CDR2 YYEEEE. The CDR3 region has the DNA TGTGCCAGCAGCTCGCTAAGGGACAACTCTGGGGCCAACGTCCTGACTTTC. Its protein is CASSSLRDNSGANVLTF. Combining the CDR3 with reference TRBV5-6 and TRBJ2-6 gives the whole variable domain DAGVTQSPTHLIKTRGQQVTLRCSPKSGHDTVSWYQQALGQGPQFIFQYYEEEERQRGNFPDRFSGHQFPNYSSELNVNALLLGDSALYLCASSSLRDNSGANVLTFGAGSRLTVL.

The V and J genes are TRBV6-2 or TRBV6-3 and TRBJ1-4, with unresolved D. This CDR3 comprises 15 residues. Germline V gene data show CDR1 as MNHEY and CDR2 as SVGEGT. V lost 2 bases and J lost 0, with 7 bases in between. CDR3: CASSYLGATNEKLFF. Written as DNA, the CDR3 is TGTGCCAGCAGTTACCTGGGAGCAACTAATGAAAAACTGTTTTTT.

V usage is TRBV29-1 and J usage is TRBJ1-2; possibly TRBD1 for D (6 bases). The V end was cut by 6 bases, the J end by 7 bases, with 18 bases between. Per germline, CDR1 SQVTM and CDR2 ANQGSEA. The CDR3 covers 13 residues. CDR3 sequence reads: CSVLQGSSGGYTF. The CDR3 DNA reads as TGCAGCGTCCTTCAGGGGAGCTCGGGTGGCTACACCTTC.

The rearrangement uses TRBV28 and TRBJ1-1; D is possibly TRBD1 (6 bases). CDR1 and CDR2 from the germline V gene are MDHEN and SYDVKM. The CDR3 has 13 amino acids. Trimming cost V 4 bases and J 5 bases, with 11 bases left between them. The CDR3 loop is CASSYFDRTEAFF. CDR3 sequence (DNA): TGTGCCAGCAGTTACTTCGACAGGACTGAAGCTTTCTTT.